A single sample is the source of the 18 T cell receptor beta chains below, sequenced in a study of T cell responses to AZD1222 COVID-19 vaccine. Assay used: immunoSEQ multiplex PCR; TCRdb lists only in-frame clones, some missing. The sample has 150,000 or so clones, around 94% seen once. The sample consisted of peripheral blood, taken on day 0 of AZD1222 vaccination. The source of these receptors is an adult in good health.

V is TRBV5-6 and J is TRBJ1-2; 8 bases line up with TRBD1. Germline-derived CDR1 and CDR2 are SGHDT and YYEEEE. Unmatched junction bases numbered 4, after V lost 0 bases and J lost 3 bases. The CDR3 sequence is 15 residues long. The CDR3 DNA is TGTGCCAGCAGCTTGGGACAGGGGTTATACTATGGCTACACCTTC. Translation gives CASSLGQGLYYGYTF. Variable domain in full (rest from reference TRBV5-6 and TRBJ1-2): DAGVTQSPTHLIKTRGQQVTLRCSPKSGHDTVSWYQQALGQGPQFIFQYYEEEERQRGNFPDRFSGHQFPNYSSELNVNALLLGDSALYLCASSLGQGLYYGYTFGSGTRLTVV.

CDR3 in DNA: TGTGCCAGTAGTATGGGGAATTATCAGCCCCAGCATTTT. The encoded protein is CASSMGNYQPQHF. This rearrangement joins TRBV19 to TRBJ1-5; no clear D gene. In germline, CDR1 is LNHDA, CDR2 SQIVND (reference sequence). The CDR3 length is 13 residues. Trimming shortened V by 3 bases and J by 5 bases, and 8 bases separated the two germline ends.

This clone was seen once. This CDR3 reads CAISIGGTSNQPQHF. The CDR3 DNA follows: TGTGCCATCAGCATAGGGGGGACTAGCAATCAGCCCCAGCATTTT. This chain links TRBV10-3 with TRBJ1-5; the D gene is possibly TRBD1 (6 bases). Germline CDR1 reads ENHRY; CDR2 reads SYGVKD. V was clipped by 6 bases and J by 0 bases, with 12 bases between them. The CDR3 runs to 15 residues.

This chain connects TRBV3-1 (or the pseudogene TRBV3-2) to TRBJ1-4; no reliable D call. The V gene lost 3 bases and the J gene lost 4 bases, with 3 bases spanning the gap. This CDR3 region has 12 residues. Germline values: CDR1 LGHDT, CDR2 YNNKEL (reference sequence). CDR3 in amino acids: CASSQGNEKLFF. In DNA form, the CDR3 reads TGTGCCAGCAGCCAGGGTAATGAAAAACTGTTTTTT.

CDR3 loop: CASSPSGAGGDTQYF. The CDR3 DNA reads as TGTGCCAGCAGCCCGAGCGGGGCCGGGGGAGATACGCAGTATTTT. This chain connects TRBV3-1 (or the pseudogene TRBV3-2) to TRBJ2-3; 7 bases agree with TRBD2. The CDR3 is 15 amino acids. Trimming removed 4 bases from V and 5 bases from J; junction bases left unmatched: 9. Per germline, CDR1 LGHDT and CDR2 YNNKEL (reference sequence).

The CDR3 protein is CASSSWGPSGGEVDNEQFF. CDR3 coding DNA: TGTGCCAGCAGCTCATGGGGACCTAGCGGGGGGGAAGTAGACAATGAGCAGTTCTTC. This chain links TRBV11-3 with TRBJ2-1; 12 nucleotides match TRBD2. The CDR3 loop spans 19 amino acids. Per the germline V gene, CDR1 is SGHNT and CDR2 is YENEEA. Unmatched junction bases numbered 15, after V lost 4 bases and J lost 5 bases.

The chain has TRBV12-3 or TRBV12-4 and TRBJ2-7; TRBD1 aligns across 10 bases. This CDR3 comprises 13 residues. V trimming: 6 bases; J trimming: 5 bases; junction bases outside the gene matches: 4. Here the CDR3 DNA reads TGTGCCAGCAGACCGGGACAGGGGAACGAGCAGTACTTC. This encodes CASRPGQGNEQYF.

The chain carries TRBV7-2 and TRBJ2-7, with D perhaps TRBD2 (5 bases). There are 15 residues in the CDR3. V was cut by 5 bases and J by 3 bases, with 17 bases left in between. Germline loops: CDR1 SGHTA, CDR2 FQGNSA. The CDR3 DNA reads TGTGCCAGCAGCGAGCCGGTGGGGAGCCTCTACGAGCAGTACTTC. This gives the protein CASSEPVGSLYEQYF.

The chain couples TRBV5-4 to TRBJ1-6, with 8 positions matching TRBD1. V gave up 5 bases and J gave up 3 bases; unmatched junction bases: 10. Germline CDR1 reads SGHNT; CDR2 reads YYREEE (reference sequence). The CDR3 extends over 17 amino acids. CDR3 region: CASRLQGDTLYNSPLHF. The CDR3 DNA follows: TGTGCCAGCAGATTACAGGGGGATACTCTCTATAATTCACCCCTCCACTTT.

This chain links TRBV2 with TRBJ2-3, with D uncertain. CDR3 length: 13 amino acids. V lost 8 bases and J 3 bases, leaving 12 bases between the germline ends. Per the germline V gene, CDR1 is SNHLY and CDR2 is FYNNEI. The CDR3 coding sequence is TGTGCCAGCCGGTCCGCGGAAACAGATACGCAGTATTTT. Its protein product is CASRSAETDTQYF.

The chain has TRBV4-1 and TRBJ2-1, with D unclear. V was shortened by 4 bases and J by 8 bases, with 9 bases between the two germline ends. Germline CDR1 MGHRA, CDR2 YSYEKL. The CDR3 has 12 residues. The CDR3 here is CASSLIADEQFF. The CDR3 nucleotides read TGCGCCAGCAGCCTGATAGCAGATGAGCAGTTCTTC.

The chain recombines TRBV3-1 (or the pseudogene TRBV3-2) with TRBJ1-1; D is unresolved. The germline V gene has CDR1 LGHDT and CDR2 YNNKEL (reference sequence). This CDR3 is built from 13 residues. The V end lost 5 bases, the J end lost 3 bases, and 10 bases lay between the germline ends. CDR3 in amino acids: CASSKQEYTEAFF. DNA for the CDR3: TGTGCCAGCAGCAAACAAGAGTACACTGAAGCTTTCTTT.

This chain connects TRBV11-2 to TRBJ1-1; 7 positions agree with TRBD1. The V gene end was trimmed by 1 base and the J gene end by 9 bases; junction bases not matched to a gene: 8. CDR1 is SGHAT, CDR2 FQNNGV, per germline. CDR3 size: 14 residues. The CDR3: CASSLAFRDRKAFF. The CDR3 nucleotides read TGTGCCAGCAGCTTAGCCTTTCGGGACAGAAAAGCTTTCTTT.

The rearrangement joins TRBV18 to TRBJ1-5, with no clear D. The CDR3 is 14 residues long. Trimming shortened V by 2 bases and J by 3 bases, and 8 bases separated the two germline ends. CDR1 is KGHSH, CDR2 LQKENI, per germline. CDR3 region: CASSPGPINQPQHF. The CDR3 bases are TGTGCCAGCTCACCAGGGCCTATCAATCAGCCCCAGCATTTT.

V and J are TRBV5-1 and TRBJ1-2, with a possible D match to TRBD1 (5 bases). The CDR3 sequence is 14 residues long. CDR1 is SGHRS and CDR2 is YFSETQ in the germline V gene. Trimming left V 4 bases short and J 4 bases short, with 14 bases between. In DNA, the CDR3 is TGCGCCAGCAGCGGGCCCGGGACGGGCTATGGCTACACCTTC. Translation: CASSGPGTGYGYTF.

The chain couples TRBV27 to TRBJ2-7; 10 bases fit TRBD2. Germline-derived CDR1 and CDR2 are MNHEY and SMNVEV (reference sequence). This CDR3 region has 15 residues. V was pared by 8 bases and J by 2 bases, with 9 bases of the junction left unmatched. The CDR3 DNA sequence: TGTGCCAGCGGCCCAAGACTAGCGGGTACCTACGAGCAGTACTTC. Protein product: CASGPRLAGTYEQYF.

V and J are TRBV6-2 or TRBV6-3 and TRBJ1-1; no clear D. The CDR3 has 12 residues. The germline CDR1 and CDR2 sequences are MNHEY and SVGEGT. V was shortened by 6 bases and J by 4 bases, with 9 bases between the two germline ends. CDR3 bases: TGTGCCAGCAGCCTCGTAGTCACTGAAGCTTTCTTT. It codes for CASSLVVTEAFF.

The chain combines TRBV4-2 with TRBJ2-5, with 11 bases aligning to TRBD1. There are 15 residues in the CDR3. Trimming at V came to 4 bases and at J to 5 bases, leaving 6 bases not matched to a gene. The germline V gene encodes CDR1 LGHNA and CDR2 YNFKEQ. CDR3 protein: CASSPRTGGYETQYF. In DNA, the CDR3 is TGTGCCAGCAGCCCTCGGACAGGGGGCTATGAGACCCAGTACTTC.